This passage covers 25 T cell receptor beta chains from one sample sequenced in a study of OX40 agonist ivuxolimab in advanced cancers. TCRdb's table, derived via immunoSEQ multiplex PCR, lists solely in-frame clones and lacks some. Here the sample spans 80,000 or so clones, 92% being singletons. This specimen was CD4+ or CD8+ T cells sorted from blood, taken in a trial of the OX40 agonist ivuxolimab. The source is an adult with an advanced solid tumor such as melanoma, head and neck, liver or kidney cancer.

This chain joins TRBV5-1 and TRBJ2-3, with 8 nucleotides matching TRBD1. The CDR3 covers 15 residues. Germline V gives CDR1 SGHRS, CDR2 YFSETQ. Unmatched junction bases numbered 4, after V lost 3 bases and J lost 1 base. The CDR3 region has the DNA TGCGCCAGCAGCTGGACAGGGACAGGCACAGATACGCAGTATTTT. It specifies CASSWTGTGTDTQYF.

The chain combines TRBV10-2 with TRBJ2-2; D not certain. V lost 7 bases and J lost 6, with 9 bases in between. This CDR3 is built from 12 residues. Germline CDR1 reads WSHSY; CDR2 reads SAAADI. CDR3 region: CASTSGAGELFF. The CDR3 bases are TGCGCCAGCACCTCTGGTGCCGGGGAGCTGTTTTTT.

The genes are TRBV11-1 and TRBJ2-1, with D tentatively TRBD2 (5 bases). Trimming removed 1 base from V and 9 bases from J, with 10 bases in between. CDR1 is SGHAT, CDR2 FQDESV, per germline (reference sequence). CDR3 length: 13 residues. The CDR3 nucleotides are TGTGCCAGCAGCTTAGGTGAGGGCGGTGAGCAGTTCTTC. The encoded protein is CASSLGEGGEQFF.

This rearrangement joins TRBV20-1 to TRBJ2-3; D perhaps matches TRBD2 (6 bases). There are 11 residues in the CDR3. Trimming removed 4 bases from V and 5 bases from J, with 7 bases in between. The germline gives CDR1 DFQATT, CDR2 SNEGSKA (reference sequence). The CDR3 DNA is TGCAGTGCTATGGAGGGAGATACGCAGTATTTT. It codes for CSAMEGDTQYF.

The sample holds one count of this clone. The genes are TRBV7-2 and TRBJ2-2, with a weak D call TRBD1 (6 bases). CDR3 length: 15 residues. The V gene lost 5 bases and the J gene lost 0 bases, with 10 bases spanning the gap. In germline, CDR1 is SGHTA, CDR2 FQGNSA. The CDR3 bases are TGTGCCAGCAGCGCCAGGACAGCGAACACCGGGGAGCTGTTTTTT. This sequence encodes CASSARTANTGELFF.

The chain links TRBV6-1 to TRBJ1-3, with unresolved D. The CDR3 totals 13 residues. The ends were cut back, 4 bases at V and 0 bases at J, with 4 bases in the middle. Germline loops: CDR1 MNHNS, CDR2 SASEGT. The CDR3 bases are TGTGCCAGCAGTGGCCGCTCTGGAAACACCATATATTTT. This translates into CASSGRSGNTIYF.

The J gene is TRBJ1-5, the V gene TRBV18, with unresolved D. The CDR3 has 17 residues. The ends were cut back, 3 bases at V and 0 bases at J, with 15 bases in the middle. Germline CDR1 reads KGHSH; CDR2 reads LQKENI. The CDR3: CASSPRIGGDSNQPQHF. Here the CDR3 DNA reads TGTGCCAGCTCACCTCGCATCGGCGGTGATAGCAATCAGCCCCAGCATTTT.

This chain links TRBV6-6 with TRBJ2-7, with D possibly matching TRBD1 (6 bases). This CDR3 comprises 14 residues. Germline values: CDR1 MNHNY, CDR2 SVGAGI (reference sequence). Trimming left V 6 bases short and J 5 bases short, with 17 bases between. The CDR3 DNA is TGTGCCAGCAGGATGGACAGAGTCCTCAACGAGCAGTACTTC. Amino acids: CASRMDRVLNEQYF.

Note on this clone: In the same sample, other DNA sequences code for this CDR3. The CDR3 region is CASSIGDTQYF. CDR3 DNA: TGTGCCAGTAGTATAGGAGATACGCAGTATTTT. This sequence joins TRBV19 and TRBJ2-3; unclear D gene. The CDR3 covers 11 residues. Trimming cost V 1 base and J 5 bases, with 1 base left between them. Looked up from germline, CDR1 is LNHDA and CDR2 is SQIVND (reference sequence).

J is TRBJ1-1 and V is TRBV11-3; the D is unclear. This CDR3 comprises 15 residues. Trimming pared 3 bases from V and 4 bases from J, leaving 15 bases between. The germline V gene has CDR1 SGHNT and CDR2 YENEEA. The CDR3 sequence is CASSFGVSKPTEAFF. DNA of the CDR3: TGTGCCAGCAGCTTCGGGGTTTCGAAGCCCACTGAAGCTTTCTTT.

This clone was seen once. This sequence joins TRBV7-9 and TRBJ1-1; TRBD1 matches 7 bases. The trim removed 11 bases at V and 2 bases at J, leaving 8 bases unmatched. CDR3 length: 13 amino acids. CDR1 and CDR2 (germline): SEHNR, FQNEAQ (reference sequence). CDR3: CAWTGTANTEAFF. In nucleotides, the CDR3 is TGTGCCTGGACCGGGACAGCCAACACTGAAGCTTTCTTT.

This sequence joins TRBV5-4 and TRBJ2-1; D could derive from TRBD1 or TRBD2 (6 bases each). This CDR3 comprises 15 residues. CDR1 and CDR2 from the germline V gene are SGHNT and YYREEE (reference sequence). The ends were cut back, 4 bases at V and 0 bases at J, with 11 bases in the middle. The CDR3 here is CASSRGGGSYNEQFF. In DNA, the CDR3 is TGTGCCAGCAGCCGAGGGGGAGGCTCCTACAATGAGCAGTTCTTC.

This chain connects TRBV5-3 to TRBJ2-7; TRBD1 matches 8 bases. TRBV5-3 counts as an open reading frame of uncertain function. This CDR3 region has 16 residues. The V gene end was trimmed by 3 bases and the J gene end by 7 bases; junction bases not matched to a gene: 15. In nucleotides, the CDR3 is TGTGCCAGAAGCTCTTCTCTGGGACAGGAGAATAAGGAGCAGTACTTC. Protein product: CARSSSLGQENKEQYF.

This chain connects TRBV7-8 to TRBJ2-1; tentatively, D is TRBD1 (5 bases). V lost 8 bases, J lost 4 bases, and 18 bases lay in between. Germline assignment: CDR1 SGHVS and CDR2 FQNEAQ. The CDR3 has 15 residues. The CDR3 region has the DNA TGTGCCAGCGAGGTTGGACAAGGGGTTTACAATGAGCAGTTCTTC. Encoded protein: CASEVGQGVYNEQFF.

J is TRBJ1-3 and V is TRBV10-1; no clear D. The CDR3 length is 15 residues. V dropped 4 bases and J dropped 4 bases, with 14 bases sitting between them. Germline values: CDR1 WNHNN, CDR2 SYGVQD (reference sequence). In DNA form, the CDR3 reads TGCGCCAGCAGTGGAGGTGGGAAGACGGGAAACACCATATATTTT. It codes for CASSGGGKTGNTIYF.

This clone was recorded once. This chain connects TRBV19 to TRBJ2-7; maybe TRBD1 (6 bases). This CDR3 is built from 14 residues. Trimming removed 3 bases from V and 6 bases from J, with 15 bases in between. From germline, CDR1 is LNHDA and CDR2 SQIVND (reference sequence). In DNA, the CDR3 is TGTGCCAGTAGTATTGGGGGCGCCGTGAGCGAGCAGTACTTC. This gives the protein CASSIGGAVSEQYF.

DNA of the CDR3: TGTGCCAGCAGCGTCAGCACACAGGGGGCGAACACCGGGGAGCTGTTTTTT. Translation: CASSVSTQGANTGELFF. This chain joins TRBV9 and TRBJ2-2, with 8 bases matching TRBD1. Germline assignment: CDR1 SGDLS and CDR2 YYNGEE. The CDR3 totals 17 residues. V dropped 2 bases and J dropped 0; count of bases not matched to a gene: 6.

The CDR3 loop is CASSRGSTGAGELFF. The CDR3 DNA is TGTGCCAGCAGCCGGGGATCCACGGGCGCCGGGGAGCTGTTTTTT. The chain couples TRBV7-2 to TRBJ2-2; perhaps TRBD2 as D (5 bases). The CDR3 extends over 15 amino acids. Germline assignment: CDR1 SGHTA and CDR2 FQGNSA. V was cut by 5 bases and J by 6 bases, with 16 bases left in between.

In this sample, this clone turned up a few times. The rearrangement uses TRBV9 and TRBJ2-7, with TRBD1 as a possible D gene (5 bases). Between the trimmed V and J ends, which lost 0 bases and 3 bases, there was a span of 13 bases. The germline CDR1 and CDR2 sequences are SGDLS and YYNGEE. This CDR3 has 15 amino acids. This CDR3 is CASSVGQGSFYEQYF. The CDR3 nucleotides read TGTGCCAGCAGCGTAGGTCAGGGCAGCTTCTACGAGCAGTACTTC.

This clone was observed once. The genes are TRBV25-1 and TRBJ2-4, with a weak D call TRBD1 (5 bases). The CDR3 is 14 amino acids. CDR1 and CDR2 from the germline V gene are MGHDK and SYGVNS. Between the trimmed V and J ends, which lost 4 bases and 4 bases, there was a span of 11 bases. This CDR3 is CASSGPAGKNIQYF. CDR3 coding DNA: TGTGCCAGCAGTGGCCCGGCAGGGAAAAACATTCAGTACTTC.

In its sample, this clone was seen a few times. V is TRBV9 and J is TRBJ1-1; D is uncertain. This CDR3 spans 13 amino acids. Per germline, CDR1 SGDLS and CDR2 YYNGEE. The V end lost 2 bases, the J end lost 3 bases, and 8 bases lay between the germline ends. The CDR3 loop reads CASSVSLDTEAFF. The CDR3 DNA reads as TGTGCCAGCAGCGTCAGCCTGGACACTGAAGCTTTCTTT.

V usage is TRBV27 and J usage is TRBJ2-3; D possibly matches TRBD1 or TRBD2 (7 bases each). The V gene lost 4 bases and the J gene lost 3 bases, with 14 bases spanning the gap. This CDR3 has 15 amino acids. Germline values: CDR1 MNHEY, CDR2 SMNVEV (reference sequence). The CDR3 nucleotides are TGTGCCAGCAGTTCCTACAGGGGAGGGACAGATACGCAGTATTTT. Its translation is CASSSYRGGTDTQYF.

This chain connects TRBV5-1 to TRBJ2-6; D perhaps matches TRBD1 (5 bases). The CDR3 covers 16 residues. The V gene lost 0 bases and the J gene lost 1 base, with 8 bases spanning the gap. Germline assignment: CDR1 SGHRS and CDR2 YFSETQ. The CDR3 loop is CASSLAPGSGANVLTF. The CDR3 DNA follows: TGCGCCAGCAGCTTGGCACCAGGGTCTGGGGCCAACGTCCTGACTTTC. Variable domain in full (rest from reference TRBV5-1 and TRBJ2-6): KAGVTQTPRYLIKTRGQQVTLSCSPISGHRSVSWYQQTPGQGLQFLFEYFSETQRNKGNFPGRFSGRQFSNSRSEMNVSTLELGDSALYLCASSLAPGSGANVLTFGAGSRLTVL.

This clone was picked up one time. The rearrangement links TRBV18 to TRBJ1-5; D may be TRBD1 (5 bases). Trimming pared 0 bases from V and 7 bases from J, leaving 10 bases between. Germline assignment: CDR1 KGHSH and CDR2 LQKENI. This CDR3 is built from 14 residues. The CDR3 DNA reads as TGTGCCAGCTCACCACCGCCGGGGGGGCAGCCCCAGCATTTT. It encodes CASSPPPGGQPQHF.

The chain combines TRBV10-2 with TRBJ1-5, with D possibly TRBD1 on 6 matching bases. Germline CDR1 WSHSY, CDR2 SAAADI. The V end lost 0 bases, the J end lost 2 bases, and 11 bases lay between the germline ends. The CDR3 is 16 amino acids. CDR3 DNA sequence: TGCGCCAGCAGTGAGTCTCCGGGGGCGGGCAATCAGCCCCAGCATTTT. It translates to CASSESPGAGNQPQHF.